The 13 T cell receptor beta chains below all came from one sample that was sequenced in a study of cytomegalovirus exposure and HLA in healthy donors. Some clones are missing from TCRdb's copy, which holds only in-frame ones; the method was immunoSEQ multiplex PCR. This sample yields approximately 200,000 clones, of which 85% to 90% are seen a single time; about 2.9% belongs to the top ten. The sequencing sample was made of PBMCs. The receptor set was obtained from a young woman in good health and CMV-seronegative.

This clone was seen only once. This sequence joins TRBV27 and TRBJ2-7; 11 bases align to TRBD2. Germline CDR1 and CDR2: MNHEY and SMNVEV (reference sequence). V shed 6 bases, J shed 5 bases, and the junction held 9 bases outside the gene matches. The CDR3 is 15 residues long. CDR3 sequence (DNA): TGTGCCAGCAGCGTTCTAGCGGGAGGCCCCGACGAGCAGTACTTC. It encodes CASSVLAGGPDEQYF.

The chain has TRBV30 and TRBJ1-4; a weak D match, TRBD1 (5 bases). The CDR3 runs to 15 residues. Trimming took 4 bases from V and 0 from J, leaving 12 bases between them. Germline CDR1 GTSNPN, CDR2 SVGIG (reference sequence). CDR3 protein: CAWKRTGATNEKLFF. DNA for the CDR3: TGTGCCTGGAAACGAACAGGAGCAACTAATGAAAAACTGTTTTTT.

In this sample, this clone turned up once. The J gene is TRBJ1-2, the V gene TRBV19, with D maybe TRBD1 (6 bases). V gave up 2 bases and J gave up 8 bases, with 18 bases separating them. CDR3 length equals 15 residues. Germline V gene lookup returns CDR1 LNHDA and CDR2 SQIVND (reference sequence). In DNA form, the CDR3 reads TGTGCCAGTAGTATATCACCGGACAGCCTTTTAGGCTACACCTTC. This encodes CASSISPDSLLGYTF. Filled out from reference TRBV19 and TRBJ1-2, the complete variable domain reads DGGITQSPKYLFRKEGQNVTLSCEQNLNHDAMYWYRQDPGQGLRLIYYSQIVNDFQKGDIAEGYSVSREKKESFPLTVTSAQKNPTAFYLCASSISPDSLLGYTFGSGTRLTVV.

This rearrangement joins TRBV6-1 to TRBJ1-4, with no clear D. Trimming shortened V by 4 bases and J by 3 bases, and 12 bases separated the two germline ends. Germline V lookup: CDR1 MNHNS, CDR2 SASEGT. The CDR3 runs 15 residues. The CDR3 nucleotides are TGTGCCAGCAGTGCCGAATCTATCGCTAATGAAAAACTGTTTTTT. Protein sequence: CASSAESIANEKLFF.

The V gene is TRBV27, the J gene TRBJ1-2; no clear D. V lost 6 bases, J lost 6 bases, and 17 bases lay in between. This CDR3 has 14 residues. Looked up from germline, CDR1 is MNHEY and CDR2 is SMNVEV (reference sequence). CDR3 protein: CASSPQWAVHGYTF. As DNA, the CDR3 is TGTGCCAGCAGCCCCCAGTGGGCCGTCCATGGCTACACCTTC.

The chain recombines TRBV6-4 with TRBJ2-7; 8 nucleotides match TRBD2. The CDR3 consists of 14 residues. Trimming took 6 bases from V and 3 from J; bases not matched to a gene: 7. Germline CDR1 is MRHNA and CDR2 is SNTAGT. CDR3 amino acids: CASSQAGEGYEQYF. The CDR3 bases are TGTGCCAGCAGCCAAGCGGGAGAGGGCTACGAGCAGTACTTC.

J is TRBJ2-1 and V is TRBV4-1, with 8 positions matching TRBD2. Germline-derived CDR1 and CDR2 are MGHRA and YSYEKL. V lost 0 bases and J lost 2; bases outside the gene matches: 6. The CDR3 sequence is 17 residues long. CDR3: CASSQDGGGGPYNEQFF. The DNA for the CDR3 is TGCGCCAGCAGCCAAGACGGGGGCGGGGGGCCCTACAATGAGCAGTTCTTC.

The chain recombines TRBV6-5 with TRBJ1-1, with 8 bases that match TRBD1. CDR3 length: 15 amino acids. CDR1 is MNHEY and CDR2 is SVGAGI in the germline V gene. After removal of 5 bases from V and 4 bases from J, the junction contained 9 bases not matched to a gene. The CDR3 DNA follows: TGTGCCAGCAGTATAACCCGGACAGGGACCACTGAAGCTTTCTTT. Protein sequence: CASSITRTGTTEAFF.

The chain couples TRBV28 to TRBJ1-2; tentative D call: TRBD1 (6 bases). V was cut by 5 bases and J by 6 bases, with 19 bases left in between. This CDR3 is built from 15 residues. CDR1 MDHEN and CDR2 SYDVKM come from the germline V gene. CDR3 sequence: CASSPPNGGANGYTF. CDR3 in DNA: TGTGCCAGCAGTCCACCCAACGGGGGGGCGAATGGCTACACCTTC.

The rearrangement uses TRBV27 and TRBJ2-1; 12 bases map to TRBD2. The germline CDR1 and CDR2 sequences are MNHEY and SMNVEV (reference sequence). Losses at the gene ends were 6 bases for V and 7 bases for J; bases not matched to a gene: 22. The CDR3 runs 20 residues. DNA for the CDR3: TGTGCCAGCAGCCTTTATGGACTAGCGGGACTTTCTGATCATGATAATGAGCAGTTCTTC. This sequence encodes CASSLYGLAGLSDHDNEQFF.

In its sample, this clone was seen once. The chain links TRBV4-2 to TRBJ1-1, with TRBD1 as a possible D gene (5 bases). The CDR3 extends over 14 amino acids. Germline CDR1 is LGHNA and CDR2 is YNFKEQ. V was shortened by 1 base and J by 3 bases, with 9 bases between the two germline ends. The CDR3 nucleotides are TGTGCCAGCAGCCAAGGCACGGGGGACACTGAAGCTTTCTTT. Encoded protein: CASSQGTGDTEAFF.

V usage is TRBV28 and J usage is TRBJ2-1; D might be TRBD2 (5 bases). V was clipped by 4 bases and J by 7 bases, with 23 bases between them. From germline, CDR1 is MDHEN and CDR2 SYDVKM. The CDR3 is 17 amino acids. CDR3 DNA: TGTGCCAGCAGTTACCCTCGACGGGGAGTAAAAGGTAATGAGCAGTTCTTC. Protein sequence: CASSYPRRGVKGNEQFF.

J is TRBJ2-7 and V is TRBV5-1, with 9 bases aligning to TRBD1. The CDR3 is made up of 14 amino acids. Trimming cost V 2 bases and J 1 base; bases outside gene matches: 1. Germline V CDR1 and CDR2: SGHRS, YFSETQ. DNA for the CDR3: TGCGCCAGCAGCTTTGGGACAGGGTCCTACGAGCAGTACTTC. Protein: CASSFGTGSYEQYF.